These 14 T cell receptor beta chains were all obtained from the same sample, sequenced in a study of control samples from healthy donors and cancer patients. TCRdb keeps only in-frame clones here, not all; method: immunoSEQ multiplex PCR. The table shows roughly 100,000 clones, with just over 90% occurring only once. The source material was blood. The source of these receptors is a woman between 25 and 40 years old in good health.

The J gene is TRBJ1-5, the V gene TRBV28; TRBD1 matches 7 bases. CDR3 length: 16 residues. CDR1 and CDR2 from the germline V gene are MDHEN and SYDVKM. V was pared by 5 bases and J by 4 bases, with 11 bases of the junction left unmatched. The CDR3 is CASSQTGLPLNQPQHF. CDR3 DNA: TGTGCCAGCAGTCAGACAGGGCTCCCCTTAAATCAGCCCCAGCATTTT.

CDR3 sequence: CASSQGGNTIYF. The CDR3 DNA reads as TGTGCCAGCAGTCAGGGGGGAAACACCATATATTTT. The gene calls are TRBV6-5 and TRBJ1-3; a possible D gene is TRBD1 (6 bases). CDR1 and CDR2 from the germline V gene are MNHEY and SVGAGI. This CDR3 spans 12 amino acids. Trimming left V 5 bases short and J 4 bases short, with 6 bases between.

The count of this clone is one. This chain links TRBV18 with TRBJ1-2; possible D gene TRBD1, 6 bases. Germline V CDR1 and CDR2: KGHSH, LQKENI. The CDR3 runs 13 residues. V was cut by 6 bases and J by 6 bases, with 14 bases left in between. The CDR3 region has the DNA TGTGCCAGCTCCCCGAGGGGGGTCCATGGCTACACCTTC. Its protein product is CASSPRGVHGYTF.

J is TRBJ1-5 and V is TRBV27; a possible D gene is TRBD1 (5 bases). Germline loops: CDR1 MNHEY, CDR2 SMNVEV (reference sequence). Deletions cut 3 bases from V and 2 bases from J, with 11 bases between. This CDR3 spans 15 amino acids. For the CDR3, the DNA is TGTGCCAGCAGTTTCAGGGTGGGGGGCAATCAGCCCCAGCATTTT. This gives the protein CASSFRVGGNQPQHF.

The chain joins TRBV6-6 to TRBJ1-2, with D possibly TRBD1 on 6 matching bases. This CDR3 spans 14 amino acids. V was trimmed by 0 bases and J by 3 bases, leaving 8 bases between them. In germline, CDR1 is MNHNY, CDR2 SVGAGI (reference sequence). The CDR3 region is CASSYSGQYYGYTF. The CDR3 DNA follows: TGTGCCAGCAGTTACTCCGGACAGTACTATGGCTACACCTTC.

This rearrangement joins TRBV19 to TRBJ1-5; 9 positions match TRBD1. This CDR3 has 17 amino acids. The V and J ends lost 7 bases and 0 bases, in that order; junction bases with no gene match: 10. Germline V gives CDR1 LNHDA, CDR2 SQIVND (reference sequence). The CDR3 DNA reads TGTGCCAGTAAGCATAGGACAGGGGATTATAGCAATCAGCCCCAGCATTTT. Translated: CASKHRTGDYSNQPQHF.

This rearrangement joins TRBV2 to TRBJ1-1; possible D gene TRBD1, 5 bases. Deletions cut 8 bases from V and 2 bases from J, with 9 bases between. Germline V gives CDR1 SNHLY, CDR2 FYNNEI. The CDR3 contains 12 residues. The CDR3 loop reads CASGRANTEAFF. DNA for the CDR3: TGTGCCAGCGGCAGGGCAAACACTGAAGCTTTCTTT.

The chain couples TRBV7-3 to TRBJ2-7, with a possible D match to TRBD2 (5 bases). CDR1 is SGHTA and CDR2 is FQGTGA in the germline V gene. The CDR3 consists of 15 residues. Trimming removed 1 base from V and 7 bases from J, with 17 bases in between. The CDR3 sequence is CASSLRAGSRSEQYF. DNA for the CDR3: TGTGCCAGCAGCTTAAGGGCGGGCAGCCGAAGTGAGCAGTACTTC.

The CDR3, as DNA: TGTGCCAGCAGTGAAAATTCACTGAACACTGAAGCTTTCTTT. Residues: CASSENSLNTEAFF. The genes are TRBV2 and TRBJ1-1; no definite D call. This CDR3 spans 14 amino acids. In germline, CDR1 is SNHLY, CDR2 FYNNEI. V gave up 2 bases and J gave up 0 bases, with 7 bases separating them. The full variable domain, its missing parts supplied by reference TRBV2 and TRBJ1-1, is EPEVTQTPSHQVTQMGQEVILRCVPISNHLYFYWYRQILGQKVEFLVSFYNNEISEKSEIFDDQFSVERPDGSNFTLKIRSTKLEDSAMYFCASSENSLNTEAFFGQGTRLTVV.

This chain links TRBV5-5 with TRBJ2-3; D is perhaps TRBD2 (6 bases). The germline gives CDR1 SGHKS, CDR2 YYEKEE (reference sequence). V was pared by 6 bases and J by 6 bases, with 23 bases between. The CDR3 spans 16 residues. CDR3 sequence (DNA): TGTGCCAGCACCCTGCCGCCTACGGGAGCTCTTGATACGCAGTATTTT. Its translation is CASTLPPTGALDTQYF.

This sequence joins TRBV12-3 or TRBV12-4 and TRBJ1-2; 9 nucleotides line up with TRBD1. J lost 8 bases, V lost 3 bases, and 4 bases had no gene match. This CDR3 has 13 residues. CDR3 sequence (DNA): TGTGCCAGCAGTTTTAACAGGGGGCCCGGCTACACCTTC. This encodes CASSFNRGPGYTF.

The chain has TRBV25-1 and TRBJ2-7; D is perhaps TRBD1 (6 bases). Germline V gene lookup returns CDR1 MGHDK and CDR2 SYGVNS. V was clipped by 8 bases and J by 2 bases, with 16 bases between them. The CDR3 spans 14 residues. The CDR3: CASEDSGATYEQYF. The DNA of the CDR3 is TGTGCCAGCGAGGACAGCGGCGCTACCTACGAGCAGTACTTC.

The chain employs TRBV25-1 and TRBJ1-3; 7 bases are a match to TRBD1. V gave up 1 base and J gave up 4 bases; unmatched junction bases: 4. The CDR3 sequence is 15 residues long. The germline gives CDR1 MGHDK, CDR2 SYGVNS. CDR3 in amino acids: CASSEFEGQGNTIYF. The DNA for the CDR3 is TGTGCCAGCAGTGAATTTGAGGGACAGGGAAACACCATATATTTT.

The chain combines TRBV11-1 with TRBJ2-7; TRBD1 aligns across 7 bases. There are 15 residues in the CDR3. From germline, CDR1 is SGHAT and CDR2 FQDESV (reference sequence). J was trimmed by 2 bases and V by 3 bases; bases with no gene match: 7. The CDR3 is CASSLDDRAPYEQYF. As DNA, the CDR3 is TGTGCCAGCAGCTTGGACGACAGGGCTCCCTACGAGCAGTACTTC.